The entry below gives a single TCR beta chain sequence along with its context. Its antigen is still unknown. The CDR3 contains 15 residues. The ends lost 4 bases at V and 2 bases at J; junction bases unmatched: 4. Per germline, CDR1 SGHRS and CDR2 YFSETQ. Sequenced by immunoSEQ multiplex PCR; TCRdb stores in-frame clones only, minus some. The repertoire holds under 200,000 clones, with about 91% as singletons. This specimen belongs to a study of T cell responses to AZD1222 COVID-19 vaccine. Study outcomes and limitations: White British people made up most donors, females outnumbered males, and clonal diversity was possibly underestimated.

The chain links TRBV5-1 to TRBJ1-3; TRBD1 matches at 9 bases. This receptor was identified in an adult in good health. The sequenced sample was peripheral blood, obtained on day 0 of AZD1222 vaccination. CDR3 DNA: TGCGCCAGCAGCCCAAGGACAGGGGCTGGAAACACCATATATTTT. Protein product: CASSPRTGAGNTIYF.